This is a list of T cell receptor beta chains from one sample in a study of Ad26.COV2.S vaccination and SARS-CoV-2 variants. Sequencing used immunoSEQ multiplex PCR; TCRdb keeps in-frame clones, though not all of them. The repertoire holds under 600,000 clones, with roughly nine tenths as singletons. The specimen comprised peripheral blood, sampled in a trial of Ad26.COV2.S vaccine versus placebo. Receptor source: a person between 18 and 65 years old who received the Ad26.COV2.S COVID-19 vaccine or a placebo. The CDR3 runs from the conserved cysteine through the conserved F or W. Fields, in order: J gene, D gene, V gene, clone size, CDR3 protein. The D gene is left open where the match is weak. Clone size is stated in some rows and not others, as once, few, many or a class when expanded.

>TRBJ1-6|NA|TRBV30|NA
CALGGRHNSPLHF
>TRBJ1-2|TRBD1|TRBV6-6|NA
CASSYSTGGGYGYTF
>TRBJ2-7|NA|TRBV6-5|once
CASSRDYPLYEQYF
>TRBJ2-5|TRBD1|TRBV7-2|NA
CASSLRTGLGETQYF
>TRBJ1-4|NA|TRBV18|NA
CASSPDWGIGEKLFF
>TRBJ2-1|NA|TRBV5-1|NA
CASSSTGTTDWRSSYNEQFF
>TRBJ2-3|NA|TRBV2|NA
CASSYRDTQYF
>TRBJ2-3|TRBD2|TRBV7-9|NA
CASSSGYSGGSTDTQYF
>TRBJ1-4|NA|TRBV21-1|NA
CASSHGGAATNEKLFF
>TRBJ1-1|NA|TRBV6-5|NA
CASTQTVNTEAFF
>TRBJ2-3|TRBD2|TRBV4-1|NA
CASSQDSGSIDTQYF
>TRBJ2-3|TRBD2|TRBV10-2|NA
CASSVHGRRGSTDTQYF
>TRBJ1-2|NA|TRBV18|NA
CASSLESGGGIGYTF
>TRBJ2-3|TRBD1|TRBV4-1|once
CASSPSPGQGTDTQYF
>TRBJ2-1|TRBD2|TRBV19|once
CASSYRLAGGDEQFF
>TRBJ2-5|NA|TRBV3-1/TRBV3-2|NA
CASSQGVWGTEETQYF
>TRBJ2-6|NA|TRBV6-1|once
CASSELGTRKANVLTF
>TRBJ1-2|NA|TRBV7-2|NA
CASSGIAGTSYGYTF
>TRBJ2-7|TRBD2|TRBV14|NA
CASSQVGGRIYEQYF
>TRBJ1-1|NA|TRBV12-3/TRBV12-4|NA
CALSRGQFSEAFF
>TRBJ2-1|TRBD2|TRBV27|NA
CASRTSGRAYNEQFF
>TRBJ1-1|NA|TRBV29-1|NA
CSVEVIARTEAFF
>TRBJ1-1|NA|TRBV28|NA
CASLGSRITEAFF
>TRBJ2-7|NA|TRBV15|NA
CATSNGHNSYEQYF
>TRBJ1-6|NA|TRBV6-1|NA
CASSEDTRNSPLHF
>TRBJ1-2|NA|TRBV27|NA
CATRLRSGYGYTF
>TRBJ1-1|NA|TRBV5-1|NA
CASSLDEQGDTEAFF
>TRBJ2-1|TRBD2|TRBV7-9|NA
CASSLVRRLAGGWNEQFF
>TRBJ2-5|TRBD1|TRBV2|NA
CASSARDRGRETQYF
>TRBJ2-2|NA|TRBV3-1/TRBV3-2|NA
CASTPRLVGTGELFF
>TRBJ1-5|NA|TRBV6-2/TRBV6-3|NA
CASSYRIQGHQPQHF
>TRBJ1-2|NA|TRBV20-1|many
CSASKEVGYTF
>TRBJ2-1|NA|TRBV7-2|NA
CASSLGQLGNEQFF
>TRBJ1-2|NA|TRBV18|NA
CASSPTVEGYGYTF
>TRBJ2-7|TRBD2|TRBV6-2/TRBV6-3|NA
CASSKGLADFYEQYF
>TRBJ2-1|TRBD2|TRBV18|NA
CASSEKSTSGSYEQFF
>TRBJ1-1|NA|TRBV14|NA
CASRYSGNTEAFF
>TRBJ2-7|NA|TRBV25-1|once
CASSESGRTYEQYF
>TRBJ1-1|TRBD1|TRBV7-9|NA
CASSPKGQLMNTEAFF
>TRBJ2-7|TRBD1|TRBV6-5|NA
CASSTYRGPSYEQYF
>TRBJ2-2|NA|TRBV27|NA
CASSLPNTGELFF